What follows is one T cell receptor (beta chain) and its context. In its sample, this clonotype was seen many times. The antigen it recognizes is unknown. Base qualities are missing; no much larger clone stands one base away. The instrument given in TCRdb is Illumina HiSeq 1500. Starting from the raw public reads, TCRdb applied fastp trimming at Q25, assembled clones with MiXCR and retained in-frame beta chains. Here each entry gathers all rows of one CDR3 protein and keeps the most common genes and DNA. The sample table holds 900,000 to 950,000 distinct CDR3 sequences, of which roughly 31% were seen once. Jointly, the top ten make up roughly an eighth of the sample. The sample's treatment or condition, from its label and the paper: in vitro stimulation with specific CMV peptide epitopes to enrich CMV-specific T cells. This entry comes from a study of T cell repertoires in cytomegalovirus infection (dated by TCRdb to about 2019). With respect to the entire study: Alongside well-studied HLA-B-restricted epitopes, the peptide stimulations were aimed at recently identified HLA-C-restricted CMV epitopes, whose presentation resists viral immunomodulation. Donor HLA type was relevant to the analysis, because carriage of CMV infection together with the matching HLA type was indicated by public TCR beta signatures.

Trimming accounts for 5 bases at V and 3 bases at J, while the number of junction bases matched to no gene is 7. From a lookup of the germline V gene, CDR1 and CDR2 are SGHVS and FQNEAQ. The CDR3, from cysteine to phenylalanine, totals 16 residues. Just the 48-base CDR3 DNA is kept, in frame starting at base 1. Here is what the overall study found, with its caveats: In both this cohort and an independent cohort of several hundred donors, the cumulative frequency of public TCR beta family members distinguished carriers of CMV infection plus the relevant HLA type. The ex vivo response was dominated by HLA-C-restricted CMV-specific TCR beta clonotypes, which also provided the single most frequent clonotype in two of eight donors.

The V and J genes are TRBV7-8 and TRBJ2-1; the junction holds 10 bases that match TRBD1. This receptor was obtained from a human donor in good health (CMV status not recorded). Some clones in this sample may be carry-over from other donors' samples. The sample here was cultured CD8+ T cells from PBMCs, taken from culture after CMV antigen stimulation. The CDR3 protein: CASSLGQGRFYNEQFF. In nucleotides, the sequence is TGTGCCAGCAGCCTGGGACAGGGGAGGTTCTACAATGAGCAGTTCTTC.